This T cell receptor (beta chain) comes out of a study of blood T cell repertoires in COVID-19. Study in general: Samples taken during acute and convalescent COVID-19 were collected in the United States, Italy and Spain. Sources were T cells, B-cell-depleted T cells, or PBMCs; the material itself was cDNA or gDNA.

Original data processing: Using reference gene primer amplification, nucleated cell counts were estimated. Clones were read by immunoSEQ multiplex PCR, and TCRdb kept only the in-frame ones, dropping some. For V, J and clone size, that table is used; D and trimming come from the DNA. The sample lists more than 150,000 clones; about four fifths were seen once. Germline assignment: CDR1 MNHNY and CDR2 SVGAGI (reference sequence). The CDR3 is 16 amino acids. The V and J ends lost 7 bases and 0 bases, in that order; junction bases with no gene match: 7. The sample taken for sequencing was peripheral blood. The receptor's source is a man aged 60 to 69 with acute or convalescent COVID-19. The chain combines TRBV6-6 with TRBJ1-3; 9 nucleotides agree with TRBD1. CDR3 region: CASTLGQGHSGNTIYF. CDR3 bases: TGTGCCAGCACGTTAGGACAGGGGCACTCTGGAAACACCATATATTTT.